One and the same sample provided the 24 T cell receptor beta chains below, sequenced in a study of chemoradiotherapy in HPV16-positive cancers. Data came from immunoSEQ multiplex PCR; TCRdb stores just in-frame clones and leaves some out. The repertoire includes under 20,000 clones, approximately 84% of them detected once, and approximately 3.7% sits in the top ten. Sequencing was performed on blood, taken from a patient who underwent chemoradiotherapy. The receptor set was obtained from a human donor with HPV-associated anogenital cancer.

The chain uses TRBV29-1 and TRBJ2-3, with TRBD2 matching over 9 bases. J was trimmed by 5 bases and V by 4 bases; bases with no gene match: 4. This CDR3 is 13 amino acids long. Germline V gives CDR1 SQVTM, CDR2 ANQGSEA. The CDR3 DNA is TGCAGCGTTGGGGGACTAGCCGGAGATACGCAGTATTTT. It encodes CSVGGLAGDTQYF.

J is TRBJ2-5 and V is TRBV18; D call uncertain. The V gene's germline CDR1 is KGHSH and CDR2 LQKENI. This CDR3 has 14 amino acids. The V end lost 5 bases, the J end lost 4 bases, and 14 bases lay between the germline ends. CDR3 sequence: CASSDSTGRETQYF. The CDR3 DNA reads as TGTGCCAGCTCAGATTCGACGGGCCGAGAGACCCAGTACTTC. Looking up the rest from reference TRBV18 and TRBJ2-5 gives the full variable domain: NAGVMQNPRHLVRRRGQEARLRCSPMKGHSHVYWYRQLPEEGLKFMVYLQKENIIDESGMPKERFSAEFPKEGPSILRIQQVVRGDSAAYFCASSDSTGRETQYFGPGTRLLVL.

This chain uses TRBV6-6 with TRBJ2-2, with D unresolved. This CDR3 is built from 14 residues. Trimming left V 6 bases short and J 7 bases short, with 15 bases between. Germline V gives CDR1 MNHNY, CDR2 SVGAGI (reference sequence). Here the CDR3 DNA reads TGTGCCAGCAGCCTTAGACCAAGGGACGGGGAGCTGTTTTTT. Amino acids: CASSLRPRDGELFF.

The CDR3 nucleotides read TGTGCCAGCAGCCAAACCCAGGACCTCCGCTACGAGCAGTACTTC. Its translation is CASSQTQDLRYEQYF. J is TRBJ2-7 and V is TRBV14; D call uncertain. This CDR3 has 15 amino acids. Germline V gives CDR1 SGHDN, CDR2 FVKESK. Between the trimmed V and J ends, which lost 2 bases and 3 bases, there was a span of 14 bases. The whole variable domain, filled in from reference TRBV14 and TRBJ2-7, reads EAGVTQFPSHSVIEKGQTVTLRCDPISGHDNLYWYRRVMGKEIKFLLHFVKESKQDESGMPNNRFLAERTGGTYSTLKVQPAELEDSGVYFCASSQTQDLRYEQYFGPGTRLTVT.

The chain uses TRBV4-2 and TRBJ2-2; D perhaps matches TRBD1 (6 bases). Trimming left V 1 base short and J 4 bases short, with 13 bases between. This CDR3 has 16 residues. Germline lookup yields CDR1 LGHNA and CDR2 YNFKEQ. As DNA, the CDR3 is TGTGCCAGCAGCCAAGCTACAGGGTCGGCCACCGGGGAGCTGTTTTTT. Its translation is CASSQATGSATGELFF.

CDR3 bases: TGTGCTAGTGGTCCTGACACCATGTACACCGGGGAGCTGTTTTTT. This codes for CASGPDTMYTGELFF. This sequence joins TRBV12-5 and TRBJ2-2; D gene unclear. V lost 5 bases and J lost 3, with 13 bases in between. The CDR3 consists of 15 residues. Per germline, CDR1 LGHNT and CDR2 FRNRAP.

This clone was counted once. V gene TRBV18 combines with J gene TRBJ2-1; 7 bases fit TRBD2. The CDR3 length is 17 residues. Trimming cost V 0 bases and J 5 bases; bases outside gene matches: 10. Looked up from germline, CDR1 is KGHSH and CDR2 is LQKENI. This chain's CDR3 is CASSPPPSGGDHNEQFF. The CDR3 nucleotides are TGTGCCAGCTCACCACCCCCTAGCGGAGGAGACCACAATGAGCAGTTCTTC.

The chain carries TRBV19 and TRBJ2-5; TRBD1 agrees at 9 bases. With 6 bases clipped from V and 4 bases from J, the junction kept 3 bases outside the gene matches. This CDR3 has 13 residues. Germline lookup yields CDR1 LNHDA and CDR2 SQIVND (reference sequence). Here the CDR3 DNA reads TGTGCCAGTAGCACAGGGGGCGTAGAGACCCAGTACTTC. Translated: CASSTGGVETQYF. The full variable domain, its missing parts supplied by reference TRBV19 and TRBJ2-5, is DGGITQSPKYLFRKEGQNVTLSCEQNLNHDAMYWYRQDPGQGLRLIYYSQIVNDFQKGDIAEGYSVSREKKESFPLTVTSAQKNPTAFYLCASSTGGVETQYFGPGTRLLVL.

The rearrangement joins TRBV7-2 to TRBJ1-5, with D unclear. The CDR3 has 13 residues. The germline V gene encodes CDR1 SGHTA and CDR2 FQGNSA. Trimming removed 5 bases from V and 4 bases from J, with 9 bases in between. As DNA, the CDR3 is TGTGCCAGCAGCGCATCTTTTAATCAGCCCCAGCATTTT. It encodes CASSASFNQPQHF.

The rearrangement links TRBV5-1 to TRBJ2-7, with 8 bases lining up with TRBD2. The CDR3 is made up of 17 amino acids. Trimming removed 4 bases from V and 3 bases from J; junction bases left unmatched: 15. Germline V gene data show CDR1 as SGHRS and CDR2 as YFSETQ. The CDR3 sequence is CASSPLHTSGGIYEQYF. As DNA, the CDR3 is TGCGCCAGCAGCCCGCTCCACACCAGCGGGGGAATCTACGAGCAGTACTTC.

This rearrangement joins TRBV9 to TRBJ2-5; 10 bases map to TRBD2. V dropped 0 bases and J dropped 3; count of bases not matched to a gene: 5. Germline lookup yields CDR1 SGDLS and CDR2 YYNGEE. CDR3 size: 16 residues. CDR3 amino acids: CASSVAWLAGEETQYF. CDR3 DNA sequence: TGTGCCAGCAGCGTAGCATGGCTAGCGGGGGAAGAGACCCAGTACTTC.

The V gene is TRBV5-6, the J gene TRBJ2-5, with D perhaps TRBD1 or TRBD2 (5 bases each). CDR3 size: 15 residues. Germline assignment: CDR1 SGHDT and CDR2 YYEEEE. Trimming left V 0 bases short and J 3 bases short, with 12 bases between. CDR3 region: CASSLVGTTKETQYF. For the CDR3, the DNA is TGTGCCAGCAGCTTGGTTGGGACGACGAAAGAGACCCAGTACTTC.

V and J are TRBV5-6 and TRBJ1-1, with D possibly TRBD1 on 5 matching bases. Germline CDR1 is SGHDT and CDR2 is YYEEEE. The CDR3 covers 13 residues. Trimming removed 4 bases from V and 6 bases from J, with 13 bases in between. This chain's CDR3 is CASSPGTSPEAFF. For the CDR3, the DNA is TGTGCCAGCAGCCCCGGGACCTCACCTGAAGCTTTCTTT.

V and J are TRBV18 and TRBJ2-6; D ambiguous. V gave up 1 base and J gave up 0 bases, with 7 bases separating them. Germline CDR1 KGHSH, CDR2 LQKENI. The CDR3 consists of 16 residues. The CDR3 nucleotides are TGTGCCAGCTCACCACAGGCCTACTCTGGGGCCAACGTCCTGACTTTC. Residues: CASSPQAYSGANVLTF. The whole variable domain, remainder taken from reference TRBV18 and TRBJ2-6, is NAGVMQNPRHLVRRRGQEARLRCSPMKGHSHVYWYRQLPEEGLKFMVYLQKENIIDESGMPKERFSAEFPKEGPSILRIQQVVRGDSAAYFCASSPQAYSGANVLTFGAGSRLTVL.

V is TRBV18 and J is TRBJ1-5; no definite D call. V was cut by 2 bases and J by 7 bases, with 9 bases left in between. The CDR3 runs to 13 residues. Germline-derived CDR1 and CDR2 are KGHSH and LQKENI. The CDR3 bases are TGTGCCAGCTCACCAGAGGGTTGGCAGCCCCAGCATTTT. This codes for CASSPEGWQPQHF.

CDR3: CASKPTGYSYEQYF. CDR3 DNA sequence: TGTGCCAGTAAACCGACAGGGTACTCCTACGAGCAGTACTTC. The chain joins TRBV19 to TRBJ2-7, with 7 bases identical to TRBD1. Germline values: CDR1 LNHDA, CDR2 SQIVND (reference sequence). V shed 7 bases, J shed 0 bases, and the junction held 6 bases outside the gene matches. This CDR3 has 14 residues.

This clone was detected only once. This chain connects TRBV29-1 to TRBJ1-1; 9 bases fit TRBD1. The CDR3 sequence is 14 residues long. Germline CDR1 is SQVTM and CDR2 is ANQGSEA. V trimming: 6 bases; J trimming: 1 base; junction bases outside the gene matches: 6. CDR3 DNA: TGCAGCGTGGCACAGGGGGCGGCGAACACTGAAGCTTTCTTT. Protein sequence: CSVAQGAANTEAFF.

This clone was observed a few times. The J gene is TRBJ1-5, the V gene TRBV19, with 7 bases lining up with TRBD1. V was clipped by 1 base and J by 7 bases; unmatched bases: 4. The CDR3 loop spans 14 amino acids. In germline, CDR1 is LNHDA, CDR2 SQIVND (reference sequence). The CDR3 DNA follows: TGTGCCAGTAGTATAGCAGGGGGAGCGCAGCCCCAGCATTTT. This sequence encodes CASSIAGGAQPQHF.

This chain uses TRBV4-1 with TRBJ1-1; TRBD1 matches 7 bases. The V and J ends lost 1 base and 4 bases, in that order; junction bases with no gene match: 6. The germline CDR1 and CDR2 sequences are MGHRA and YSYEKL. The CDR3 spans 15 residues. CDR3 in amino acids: CASSQGHQGGTEAFF. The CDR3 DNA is TGCGCCAGCAGCCAAGGGCACCAGGGGGGCACTGAAGCTTTCTTT.

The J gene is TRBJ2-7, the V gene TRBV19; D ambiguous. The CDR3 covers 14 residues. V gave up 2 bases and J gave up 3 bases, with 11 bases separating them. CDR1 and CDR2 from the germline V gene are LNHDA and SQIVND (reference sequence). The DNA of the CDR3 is TGTGCCAGTAGTATAAACGCAGCCCTCTACGAGCAGTACTTC. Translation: CASSINAALYEQYF.

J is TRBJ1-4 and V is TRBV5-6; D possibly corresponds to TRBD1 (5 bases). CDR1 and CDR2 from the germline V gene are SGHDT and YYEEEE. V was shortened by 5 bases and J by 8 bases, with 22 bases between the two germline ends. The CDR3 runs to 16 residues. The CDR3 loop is CASSQGATSTREKLFF. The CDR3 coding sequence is TGTGCCAGCAGTCAGGGAGCCACCTCAACCCGAGAAAAACTGTTTTTT.

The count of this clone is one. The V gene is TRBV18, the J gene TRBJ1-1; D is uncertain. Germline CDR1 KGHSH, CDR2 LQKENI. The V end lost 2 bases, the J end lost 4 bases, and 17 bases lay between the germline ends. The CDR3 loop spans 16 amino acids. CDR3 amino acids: CASSPSANDWGTEAFF. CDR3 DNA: TGTGCCAGCTCACCATCGGCAAACGATTGGGGCACTGAAGCTTTCTTT.

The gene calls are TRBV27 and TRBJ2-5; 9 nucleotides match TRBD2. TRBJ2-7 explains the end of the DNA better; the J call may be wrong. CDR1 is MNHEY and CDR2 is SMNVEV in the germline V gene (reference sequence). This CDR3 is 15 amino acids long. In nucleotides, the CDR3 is TGTGCCAGCAGTGTTACTAGCGGGCCCTCAGTCGAGCAGTACTTC. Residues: CASSVTSGPSVEQYF.

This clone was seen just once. CDR3 coding DNA: TGTGCCAGCAGCCAAGAGCGGGGGGGCCAAGAGACCCAGTACTTC. Residues: CASSQERGGQETQYF. V usage is TRBV4-2 and J usage is TRBJ2-5; 9 bases align to TRBD2. Germline V gene sequence: CDR1 LGHNA, CDR2 YNFKEQ. This CDR3 has 15 amino acids. After removal of 0 bases from V and 1 base from J, the junction contained 0 bases not matched to a gene.